This T cell receptor (beta chain) stems from a study of blood T cell repertoires in COVID-19. The CDR3 covers 14 residues. Germline V gives CDR1 MNHEY, CDR2 SVGAGI. V shed 2 bases and J shed 10 bases, with 12 bases lying between them. The table came from immunoSEQ multiplex PCR; TCRdb's copy has only in-frame clones and leaves some out. This repertoire shows over 200,000 clones, around four fifths found once; its top ten account for roughly 8.8%. The table lists this clone with a few counts. The material sequenced was peripheral blood. The receptor's source is a man in his forties or fifties with active or convalescent COVID-19. The chain couples TRBV6-5 to TRBJ1-6; possibly TRBD1 for D (5 bases). The CDR3 DNA sequence: TGTGCCAGCAGTTACGGGGGGTCACGGTCACCCCTCCACTTT. Translation: CASSYGGSRSPLHF.